The 15 T cell receptor beta chains below come from one sample, sequenced in a study of blood T cells in healthy people across ages. Primed by a sample-barcoded 5' primer and a J-beta primer mix, a second PCR proceeded for about 6 to 12 cycles. TCRdb reprocessed the 5' RACE reads with MiXCR, giving one entry per CDR3 protein. The data hold 730,000 or so distinct CDR3 sequences, with 40% to 45% observed a single time. Material for sequencing was blood. These receptors came from a man older than 75 in good health.

V is TRBV20-1 and J is TRBJ2-5, with 12 bases aligning to TRBD1. V trimming: 2 bases; J trimming: 11 bases; junction bases outside the gene matches: 12. This CDR3 contains 15 residues. Germline V lookup: CDR1 DFQATT, CDR2 SNEGSKA (reference sequence). Here the CDR3 reads CSARWGQGAGNEQYF. CDR3 DNA: TGCAGTGCTAGATGGGGACAGGGGGCGGGTAATGAGCAGTACTTC.

The V and J genes are TRBV27 and TRBJ2-2; maybe TRBD2 (6 bases). The CDR3 has 13 residues. The germline V and J ends were trimmed by 5 bases and 6 bases, with 10 bases remaining between them. Germline V lookup: CDR1 MNHEY, CDR2 SMNVEV (reference sequence). CDR3: CASSTPGAGELFF. Here the CDR3 DNA reads TGTGCCAGCAGTACACCGGGGGCCGGGGAGCTGTTTTTT.

This clonotype occurred a few times. The chain uses TRBV28 and TRBJ2-4; TRBD1 or TRBD2 may be the D gene (5 bases each). V was trimmed by 4 bases and J by 13 bases, leaving 20 bases between them. The CDR3 sequence is 14 residues long. Germline V gene lookup returns CDR1 MDHEN and CDR2 SYDVKM. The CDR3 nucleotides are TGTGCCAGCAGTTCCGCGGACGGGGCATTGGGGCAGTACTTC. Protein sequence: CASSSADGALGQYF.

The genes are TRBV6-2 or TRBV6-3 and TRBJ2-7, with TRBD1 as a possible D gene (6 bases). This CDR3 region has 14 residues. With 2 bases removed from V and 6 bases from J, the gap between germline ends came to 14 bases. Germline CDR1 and CDR2: MNHEY and SVGEGT. CDR3 DNA: TGTGCCAGCAGTTACGCGGCAGGGGCACGCGAGCAGTACTTC. Its protein is CASSYAAGAREQYF.

This sequence joins TRBV6-2 or TRBV6-3 and TRBJ2-5, with 9 nucleotides matching TRBD2. Matching the DNA end better, TRBJ2-7 makes the J call doubtful. This CDR3 comprises 15 residues. The germline gives CDR1 MNHEY, CDR2 SVGEGT. This CDR3 is CASSYFVLAGREQYF. Here the CDR3 DNA reads TGTGCCAGCAGTTATTTTGTGCTAGCGGGACGCGAGCAGTACTTC.

Written as DNA, the CDR3 is TGTGCCAGCAGTTACGGTGTGAGCTCCAATTCACCCCTCCACTTT. Translation: CASSYGVSSNSPLHF. This chain uses TRBV6-5 with TRBJ1-6; no definite D call. Trimming shortened V by 2 bases and J by 7 bases, and 12 bases separated the two germline ends. This CDR3 has 15 amino acids. Germline loops: CDR1 MNHEY, CDR2 SVGAGI.

This clonotype was seen at least ten times. With a much larger clone just one base away, this may be a read error. The chain recombines TRBV9 with TRBJ2-1; D may be TRBD1 (5 bases). Germline CDR1 is SGDLS and CDR2 is YYNGEE. The CDR3 covers 13 residues. Deletions cut 3 bases from V and 6 bases from J, with 10 bases between. This chain's CDR3 is CASSGGRVNEQFF. The CDR3 DNA reads TGTGCCAGCAGCGGAGGCAGGGTCAATGAGCAGTTCTTC.

This clonotype was seen only a few times. The genes are TRBV20-1 and TRBJ2-1; 8 nucleotides match TRBD2. The CDR3 is made up of 16 amino acids. V was pared by 4 bases and J by 5 bases, with 13 bases of the junction left unmatched. In germline, CDR1 is DFQATT, CDR2 SNEGSKA (reference sequence). CDR3 sequence reads: CSANPGSGGLNNEQFF. DNA of the CDR3: TGCAGTGCTAACCCGGGCTCGGGGGGGCTGAACAATGAGCAGTTCTTC.

J is TRBJ2-2 and V is TRBV10-1; 10 bases map to TRBD1. The germline gives CDR1 WNHNN, CDR2 SYGVQD (reference sequence). V shed 6 bases and J 5 bases; nucleotides not matched to a gene: 9. This CDR3 is built from 16 residues. CDR3 in amino acids: CASSRGQGGRTGELFF. DNA for the CDR3: TGCGCCAGCAGCCGCGGACAGGGGGGGAGGACCGGGGAGCTGTTTTTT.

Of note for this clonotype: A much larger clonotype is one base distant, so this may be a read error. J is TRBJ2-1 and V is TRBV6-2 or TRBV6-3, with a possible D match to TRBD1 (6 bases). V was trimmed by 0 bases and J by 13 bases, leaving 16 bases between them. The CDR3 has 14 amino acids. CDR1 and CDR2 (germline): MNHEY, SVGEGT. The chain's CDR3 is CASSYSGQKETQFF. CDR3 bases: TGTGCCAGCAGTTACTCGGGACAAAAAGAGACCCAGTTCTTC.

The V call is TRBV10-3, the J call TRBJ2-7; 10 positions agree with TRBD1. The CDR3 length is 15 residues. In germline, CDR1 is ENHRY, CDR2 SYGVKD. Trimming removed 6 bases from V and 0 bases from J; junction bases left unmatched: 5. The CDR3 loop is CAIRSGTGDSYEQYF. In nucleotides, the CDR3 is TGTGCCATCAGGAGTGGGACAGGGGACTCCTACGAGCAGTACTTC.

The CDR3 DNA reads TGTGCCAGCAGCCCCCTAGGGGGCAGTAAGAATGAGCAGTTCTTC. It encodes CASSPLGGSKNEQFF. This rearrangement joins TRBV7-3 to TRBJ2-1, with 7 bases aligning to TRBD1. V lost 5 bases and J lost 7; bases outside the gene matches: 11. In germline, CDR1 is SGHTA, CDR2 FQGTGA. The CDR3 sequence is 15 residues long.

The chain combines TRBV6-2 or TRBV6-3 with TRBJ2-5, with a possible D match to TRBD1 (6 bases). Germline lookup yields CDR1 MNHEY and CDR2 SVGEGT. The V gene lost 6 bases and the J gene lost 11 bases, with 25 bases spanning the gap. The CDR3 runs 15 residues. CDR3 bases: TGTGCCAGCAGATCCAGGGGTTCCTTATACAATGAGCAGTACTTC. Its protein is CASRSRGSLYNEQYF.

This clonotype was counted a few times. The V gene is TRBV2, the J gene TRBJ2-7, with a weak D call TRBD1 (5 bases). This CDR3 has 11 residues. Per the germline V gene, CDR1 is SNHLY and CDR2 is FYNNEI. V was pared by 7 bases and J by 4 bases, with 8 bases between. CDR3 amino acids: CASNAGYEQYF. CDR3 coding DNA: TGTGCCAGCAATGCAGGGTACGAGCAGTACTTC. The complete variable domain, with remaining parts taken from reference TRBV2 and TRBJ2-7, reads EPEVTQTPSHQVTQMGQEVILRCVPISNHLYFYWYRQILGQKVEFLVSFYNNEISEKSEIFDDQFSVERPDGSNFTLKIRSTKLEDSAMYFCASNAGYEQYFGPGTRLTVT.

The V and J genes are TRBV7-9 and TRBJ2-1; TRBD1 or TRBD2 may be the D gene (5 bases each). The CDR3 is 15 amino acids. The ends were cut back, 5 bases at V and 4 bases at J, with 15 bases in the middle. Per the germline V gene, CDR1 is SEHNR and CDR2 is FQNEAQ (reference sequence). CDR3 DNA sequence: TGTGCCAGCAGCCCCTGGGGGACGAAATACAATGAGCAGTTCTTC. Its protein product is CASSPWGTKYNEQFF.